This T cell receptor (beta chain) was obtained from a study of blood T cells in healthy people across ages. Alongside a J-beta primer mix, a sample-barcoded 5' primer served in a second PCR lasting roughly 7 to 11 cycles. Every cDNA was tagged by a template-switch adaptor with 12 random nucleotides. TCRdb passed the 5' RACE reads through MiXCR, listing each CDR3 protein once. Altogether about 780,000 distinct CDR3 sequences are present, around 62% being singletons, with the ten largest covering roughly 26%. Germline V gene data show CDR1 as ENHRY and CDR2 as SYGVKD. V was shortened by 0 bases and J by 6 bases, with 6 bases between the two germline ends. The CDR3 has 13 amino acids.

Sequenced input: blood. The chain couples TRBV10-3 to TRBJ2-1; tentatively, D is TRBD2 (6 bases). This TCR was recovered from a man aged 25 to 45 in good health. The CDR3 region is CAISESEGNEQFF. CDR3 bases: TGTGCCATCAGTGAGTCGGAGGGCAATGAGCAGTTCTTC.